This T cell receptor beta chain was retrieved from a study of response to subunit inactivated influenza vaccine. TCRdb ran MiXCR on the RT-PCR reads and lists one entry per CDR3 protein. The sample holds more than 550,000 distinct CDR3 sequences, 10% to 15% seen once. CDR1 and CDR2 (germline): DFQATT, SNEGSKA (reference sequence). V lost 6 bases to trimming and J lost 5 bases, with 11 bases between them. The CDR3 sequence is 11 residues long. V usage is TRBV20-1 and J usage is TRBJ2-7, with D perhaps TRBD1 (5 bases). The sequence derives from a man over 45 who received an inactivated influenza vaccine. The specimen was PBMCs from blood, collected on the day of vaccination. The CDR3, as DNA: TGCAGTGCCGAAAAAGGGGACGAGCAGTACTTC. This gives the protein CSAEKGDEQYF.